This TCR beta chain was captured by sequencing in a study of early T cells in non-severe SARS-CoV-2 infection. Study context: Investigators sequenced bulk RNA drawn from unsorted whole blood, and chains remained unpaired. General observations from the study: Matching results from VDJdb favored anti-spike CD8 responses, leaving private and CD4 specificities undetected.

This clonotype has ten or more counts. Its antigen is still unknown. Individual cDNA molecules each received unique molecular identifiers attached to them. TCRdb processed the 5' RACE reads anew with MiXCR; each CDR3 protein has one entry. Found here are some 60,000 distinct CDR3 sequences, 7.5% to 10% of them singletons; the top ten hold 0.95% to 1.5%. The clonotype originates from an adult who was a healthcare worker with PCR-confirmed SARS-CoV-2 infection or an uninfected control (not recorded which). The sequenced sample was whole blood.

The CDR3 DNA sequence: TGTGCCAGCAGTGGGACTAGCGGGAGCTCCTACAATGAGCAGTTCTTC. Amino acid sequence: CASSGTSGSSYNEQFF. The genes are TRBV12-3 or TRBV12-4 and TRBJ2-1; TRBD2 matches 14 bases. The CDR3 has 16 residues. With 5 bases clipped from V and 0 bases from J, the junction kept 0 bases outside the gene matches.